This TCR beta chain was sequenced during a study of blood T cell repertoires in COVID-19. This table comes from immunoSEQ multiplex PCR, and its TCRdb copy is limited to in-frame clones, with some not included. Of about 68,000 clones listed, around 83% are singletons. CDR3 length equals 15 residues. V lost 6 bases and J lost 0, with 15 bases in between. CDR1 and CDR2 (germline): SQVTM, ANQGSEA. This clone was seen a single time. This TCR derives from an elderly man with acute or convalescent COVID-19. The chain carries TRBV29-1 and TRBJ2-1, with D unclear. The sample taken for sequencing was peripheral blood. The CDR3 is CSVRQPVSSYNEQFF. CDR3 sequence (DNA): TGCAGCGTGAGGCAGCCCGTGAGCTCCTACAATGAGCAGTTCTTC.